The sequence of this T cell receptor (beta chain) was determined in a study of shared T cell receptors in the human thymus. V lost 8 bases, J lost 0 bases, and 11 bases lay in between. Germline values: CDR1 MNHNS, CDR2 SASEGT. The CDR3 covers 13 residues. Libraries were prepared by immunoSEQ multiplex PCR; TCRdb keeps only in-frame clonotypes and omits some of them. The profile shows more than 300,000 clones, around 93% of them singletons. The table lists this clone with a count of one. This clonotype originated in a human donor. The chain carries TRBV6-1 and TRBJ2-7; D remains ambiguous. The sequencing sample was made of thymocytes. The CDR3 DNA follows: TGTGCCAGCCTCGGGTGGGGCTCCTACGAGCAGTACTTC. This gives the protein CASLGWGSYEQYF.